These T cell receptor beta chains were read from a single sample in a study of blood T cell repertoires in COVID-19. Measured with immunoSEQ multiplex PCR; TCRdb has only the in-frame clones, and not every one. The sample has 150,000 to 200,000 clones, over 70% seen once. The sequenced sample consisted of peripheral blood. The receptors here all came from a man in his sixties with active or convalescent COVID-19. Both conserved end residues are part of each CDR3. The order of the fields is D gene, J gene, clone size, V gene, CDR3 DNA, CDR3 protein. D genes are given only for firm matches. Size values are once, few and many counts, or a class for expanded clones, and some rows have none.

>TRBD1|TRBJ2-2|NA|TRBV13
TGTGCCAGCAGCTCGGGGACAGGACCCCTCAAAGGGATCACCGGGGAGCTGTTTTTT
CASSSGTGPLKGITGELFF
>TRBD2|TRBJ2-1|NA|TRBV5-4
TGTGCCAGCAGCCTGACTAGCGGGACCTACAATGAGCAGTTCTTC
CASSLTSGTYNEQFF
>TRBD1|TRBJ2-1|NA|TRBV11-2
TGTGCCAGCAGCTCGACACAGGGGATCTACAATGAGCAGTTCTTC
CASSSTQGIYNEQFF
>TRBD2|TRBJ2-7|few|TRBV7-2
TGTGCCAGCAGCACCCCCCGGAGACTAGCGGGAGTTCCCGAGCAGTACTTC
CASSTPRRLAGVPEQYF
>TRBD2|TRBJ2-2|once|TRBV28
TGTGCCAGCAGGAGAGAGCGGGGGAACACCGGGGAGCTGTTTTTT
CASRRERGNTGELFF
>TRBD2|TRBJ2-7|once|TRBV11-2
TGTGCCAGCAGCACCCTAGCGGGAGGGCCTGGGGAGCAGTACTTC
CASSTLAGGPGEQYF
>TRBD2|TRBJ2-1|NA|TRBV18
TGTGCCATGGGGACTAGCGGGGGAAATGAGCAGTTCTTC
CAMGTSGGNEQFF
>NA|TRBJ2-3|NA|TRBV19
TGTGCCAGTAGTCAAGGCAGGGTGAATGCAGATACGCAGTATTTT
CASSQGRVNADTQYF
>NA|TRBJ2-5|NA|TRBV11-2
TGTGCCAGCAGCTTAGGTTCAGATCGTCGAGAGACCCAGTACTTC
CASSLGSDRRETQYF
>TRBD2|TRBJ2-1|few|TRBV4-3
TGCGCCAGCAGCCCTGGACTAGCGGGAGACATAGTAGGAAATGAGCAGTTCTTC
CASSPGLAGDIVGNEQFF
>TRBD2|TRBJ2-1|NA|TRBV4-2
TGTGCCAGCAGCCAAGTACAGCGGGAGACTGTGGGCGGGCAGTTCTTC
CASSQVQRETVGGQFF
>NA|TRBJ2-7|NA|TRBV5-6
TGTGCCAGCAGCTTGCAAGGAGGAATCTACGAGCAGTACTTC
CASSLQGGIYEQYF
>NA|TRBJ2-7|NA|TRBV7-3
TGTGCCAGCAGCTTAAGGCCCAGCGGTCCCTACGAGCAGTACTTC
CASSLRPSGPYEQYF
>TRBD1|TRBJ2-3|NA|TRBV19
TGTGCCAGTACCGGGGACAGGGGACGAGATACGCAGTATTTT
CASTGDRGRDTQYF
>NA|TRBJ2-2|NA|TRBV5-6
TGTGCCAGCAGCTTGGGGTGGGACAAGGCCGGGGAGCTGTTTTTT
CASSLGWDKAGELFF
>NA|TRBJ2-7|NA|TRBV2
TGTGCCAGCAGTCTGGAGTATTACGAGCAGTACTTC
CASSLEYYEQYF
>NA|TRBJ2-1|NA|TRBV11-3
TGTGCCAGCAGCTCCCCCGGGGGACAGCAGTTCTTC
CASSSPGGQQFF
>TRBD1|TRBJ2-2|NA|TRBV2
TGTGCCAGCAGGCTCGGGACAGGGGCTACCGGGGAGCTGTTTTTT
CASRLGTGATGELFF
>NA|TRBJ1-2|NA|TRBV24-1
TGTGCCACCAGTGATCACCGAGGTAGCTATGGCTACACCTTC
CATSDHRGSYGYTF
>TRBD1|TRBJ1-1|NA|TRBV6-5
TGTGCCAGCAGTTACGATTCAGGGGGCGGGTGGGAAGCTTTCTTT
CASSYDSGGGWEAFF
>TRBD1|TRBJ1-5|once|TRBV28
TGTGCCAGCAGTTTATGGGGACAGGGAGGTGGCAATCAGCCCCAGCATTTT
CASSLWGQGGGNQPQHF
>NA|TRBJ1-3|NA|TRBV6-5
TGTGCCAGCAGCGTCTCTGGAAACACCATATATTTT
CASSVSGNTIYF
>TRBD2|TRBJ2-7|NA|TRBV2
TGTGCCAGCAGCACAGGACTAGCGGGAGGGGGTTACGAGCAGTACTTC
CASSTGLAGGGYEQYF
>TRBD2|TRBJ2-2|few|TRBV2
TGTGCCAGCAGTCCCCGGACTAGCAGTGGCGGGGAGCTGTTTTTT
CASSPRTSSGGELFF
>TRBD1|TRBJ1-5|many|TRBV28
TGTGCCAGCAAGCGACAGGGGGTCAGCAATCAGCCCCAGCATTTT
CASKRQGVSNQPQHF
>NA|TRBJ2-2|NA|TRBV6-1
TGTGCCAGCAGGGCGGATCTCTCCTCCGGGGAGCTGTTTTTT
CASRADLSSGELFF
>NA|TRBJ1-1|NA|TRBV15
TGTGCCACCAGCAGAGATTACGGAGACAGTCCCGCTTTCTTT
CATSRDYGDSPAFF
>TRBD2|TRBJ2-7|NA|TRBV11-2
TGTGCCAGCAACCTCGGCGGGGGTAACGAGCAGTACTTC
CASNLGGGNEQYF
>NA|TRBJ2-5|NA|TRBV29-1
TGCAGCGCCGAGCCATCCAGTGCGGGGACCCAGTACTTC
CSAEPSSAGTQYF
>NA|TRBJ1-5|NA|TRBV5-1
TGCGCCAGCAGCTTGGGGTCGGGAGAGCCCCAGCATTTT
CASSLGSGEPQHF
>NA|TRBJ1-2|many|TRBV28
TGTGCCAGCAGTTTTCCTCAGGGATCTAACTATGGCTACACCTTC
CASSFPQGSNYGYTF
>NA|TRBJ2-1|NA|TRBV5-1
TGCGCCAGCAGCGTCACCTATGTCGGTTACAATGAGCAGTTCTTC
CASSVTYVGYNEQFF
>TRBD1|TRBJ1-6|NA|TRBV10-3
TGTGCCATCAGCCGGACAGGGGAAGGAAATTCACCCCTCCACTTT
CAISRTGEGNSPLHF
>NA|TRBJ1-3|once|TRBV29-1
TGCAGCGCTACGGGACACCCAAGGGGTGGAAACACCATATATTTT
CSATGHPRGGNTIYF
>NA|TRBJ2-7|NA|TRBV11-3
TGTGCCAGCAGCTTGGTAGCGGAATCCTACGAGCAGTACTTC
CASSLVAESYEQYF
>NA|TRBJ1-5|once|TRBV10-3
TGTGCCATTCAGGGGAGTAACAATCAGCCCCAGCATTTT
CAIQGSNNQPQHF
>NA|TRBJ2-7|NA|TRBV3-1/TRBV3-2
TGTGCCAGCAGCCAGAGGGTAGGGGAGCAGTACTTC
CASSQRVGEQYF
>NA|TRBJ2-3|once|TRBV4-3
TGCGCCAGCAGCCAAGGAGGGTCCCAGGAGGCTACAGATACGCAGTATTTT
CASSQGGSQEATDTQYF
>TRBD2|TRBJ2-1|NA|TRBV13
TGTGCCAGCAGCTTAGGGGGACTAGTCTATGAGCAGTTCTTC
CASSLGGLVYEQFF
>NA|TRBJ1-2|NA|TRBV28
TGTGCCAGCAGGACAGGCTATGGCTACACCTTC
CASRTGYGYTF
>NA|TRBJ1-2|NA|TRBV5-1
TGCGCCAGCAGCTCCACAGGCTATAACTATGGCTACACCTTC
CASSSTGYNYGYTF
>NA|TRBJ2-2|NA|TRBV6-5
TGTGCCAGCAGCGGGAGTACCGGGGAGCTGTTTTTT
CASSGSTGELFF
>NA|TRBJ1-2|NA|TRBV10-3
TGTGCCATCAGTCGACAGGAAGCTTATAACTATGGCTACACCTTC
CAISRQEAYNYGYTF
>TRBD2|TRBJ2-7|NA|TRBV3-1/TRBV3-2
TGTGCCAGCAGCCAAGTAAAGACTAGCGGGAGTCGCGAGCAGTACTTC
CASSQVKTSGSREQYF